This T cell receptor beta chain was sequenced for a study of circulating and synovial CD4+ cells in juvenile arthritis. Study-level points and caveats: Some such blood samples were as oligoclonal as synovium.

Here immunoSEQ multiplex PCR was the method, and the copy in TCRdb shows in-frame clones only, minus some. The sample carries approximately 4,000 clones, 83% recorded once. This CDR3 spans 16 amino acids. The V gene lost 1 base and the J gene lost 1 base, with 10 bases spanning the gap. Looked up from germline, CDR1 is LGHNA and CDR2 is YSLEER. A note on this clone: What it recognizes is unknown.

Sequencing input: CD4+ T cells from synovial fluid. The rearrangement joins TRBV4-3 to TRBJ2-2; D unresolved. The source of this sequence is a human donor with juvenile idiopathic arthritis. DNA of the CDR3: TGCGCCAGCAGCCAAGGATACGGTAGGAACACCGGGGAGCTGTTTTTT. It specifies CASSQGYGRNTGELFF.